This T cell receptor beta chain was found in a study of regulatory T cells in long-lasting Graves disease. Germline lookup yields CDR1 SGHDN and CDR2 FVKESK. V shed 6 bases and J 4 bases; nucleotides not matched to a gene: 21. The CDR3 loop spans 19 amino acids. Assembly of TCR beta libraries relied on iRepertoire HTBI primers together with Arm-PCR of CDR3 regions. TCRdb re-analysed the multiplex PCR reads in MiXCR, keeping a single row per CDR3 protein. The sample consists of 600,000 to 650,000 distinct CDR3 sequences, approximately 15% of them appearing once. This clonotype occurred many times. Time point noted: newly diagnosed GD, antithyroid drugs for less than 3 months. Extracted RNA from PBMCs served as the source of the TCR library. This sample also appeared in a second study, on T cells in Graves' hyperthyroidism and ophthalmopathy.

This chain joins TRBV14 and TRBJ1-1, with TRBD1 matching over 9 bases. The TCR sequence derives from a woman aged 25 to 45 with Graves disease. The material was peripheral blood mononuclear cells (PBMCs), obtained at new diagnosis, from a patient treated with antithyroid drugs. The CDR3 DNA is TGTGCCAGCAGACGTAATATCCACGGGACAGGGTTTGGAGGCACTGAAGCTTTCTTT. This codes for CASRRNIHGTGFGGTEAFF.